This T cell receptor (beta chain) is drawn from a study of cytomegalovirus exposure and HLA in healthy donors. As to this clone: Its antigen is not identified.

Per germline, CDR1 SGHTA and CDR2 FQGTGA. CDR3 length: 15 residues. V lost 0 bases and J 0 bases, leaving 8 bases between the germline ends. Use of 60 Vbeta and 13 Jbeta primers characterized the PCR. Here immunoSEQ multiplex PCR was the method, and the copy in TCRdb shows in-frame clones only, minus some. The sample records 150,000 or so clones, roughly 73% being singletons. Study results and limitations: A later analysis reportedly found fewer N-insertions in an Asian-associated ancestry cluster than the roughly 670-donor mean. V- and J-gene trimming in TCR beta was tied to a missense DCLRE1C variant by an analysis performed later. TCR beta sequences reportedly predicted most subjects' HLA-A and HLA-B alleles accurately.

This receptor was taken from a woman aged 18 to 35 in good health and CMV-seronegative. Sequencing was done on a sample of PBMCs. The rearrangement uses TRBV7-3 and TRBJ1-1; D is undetermined. The CDR3 protein is CASSLTRSMNTEAFF. Written as DNA, the CDR3 is TGTGCCAGCAGCTTAACCCGGTCCATGAACACTGAAGCTTTCTTT.